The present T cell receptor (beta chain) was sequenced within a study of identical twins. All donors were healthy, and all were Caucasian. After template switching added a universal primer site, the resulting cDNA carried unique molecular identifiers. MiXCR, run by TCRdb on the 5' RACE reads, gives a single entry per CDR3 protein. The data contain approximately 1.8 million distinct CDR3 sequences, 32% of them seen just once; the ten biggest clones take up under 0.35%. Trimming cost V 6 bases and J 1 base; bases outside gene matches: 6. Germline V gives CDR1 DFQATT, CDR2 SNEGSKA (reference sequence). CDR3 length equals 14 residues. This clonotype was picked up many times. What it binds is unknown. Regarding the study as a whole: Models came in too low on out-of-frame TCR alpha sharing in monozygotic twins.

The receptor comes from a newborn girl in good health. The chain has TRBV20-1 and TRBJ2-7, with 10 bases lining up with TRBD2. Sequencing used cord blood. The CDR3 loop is CSAPLAGVSYEQYF. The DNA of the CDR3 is TGCAGTGCCCCTCTAGCGGGAGTATCCTACGAGCAGTACTTC.